This T cell receptor (beta chain) originates from a study of blood T cells in healthy people across ages. CDR3 length equals 15 residues. V lost 5 bases to trimming and J lost 4 bases; unmatched junction nucleotides: 6. A J-beta primer mix and a sample-barcoded 5' primer were used in a second PCR of roughly 7 to 12 cycles. TCRdb re-called the 5' RACE reads with MiXCR, one entry per CDR3 protein. Among more than 1,000,000 distinct CDR3 sequences listed, around 25% were seen once. The data were also submitted as part of a second study, on T cells of mothers and their children. Per that study: T cell clones that were persistent and microchimeric went undetected.

This receptor was identified in a girl aged 2 to 10 in good health. What was sequenced was blood. The V gene is TRBV12-3 or TRBV12-4, the J gene TRBJ2-1, with 9 bases aligning to TRBD2. The CDR3 nucleotides read TGTGCCAGCAGTCATCGACTAGCGGTATACAATGAGCAGTTCTTC. Its protein is CASSHRLAVYNEQFF.